This entry features one TCR beta chain sequence. Trimming took off 4 bases at V and 7 bases at J, with 20 bases between the two ends. CDR1 is SGDLS and CDR2 is YYNGEE in the germline V gene. CDR3 length: 15 amino acids. The data were produced by immunoSEQ multiplex PCR, yet TCRdb's version contains in-frame clones alone and is incomplete. The data hold 150,000 to 170,000 clones, with over 85% observed a single time. The data originate from a study of control samples from healthy donors and cancer patients. This clonotype was obtained from a man aged 35 to 55 in good health. The sequencing input was blood. The chain carries TRBV9 and TRBJ1-1, with a possible D match to TRBD1 (5 bases). CDR3 sequence (DNA): TGTGCCAGCAGCCCGGGGGGGACCAAAAGGAATGAAGCTTTCTTT. It translates to CASSPGGTKRNEAFF. Variable domain in full (rest from reference TRBV9 and TRBJ1-1): DSGVTQTPKHLITATGQRVTLRCSPRSGDLSVYWYQQSLDQGLQFLIQYYNGEERAKGNILERFSAQQFPDLHSELNLSSLELGDSALYFCASSPGGTKRNEAFFGQGTRLTVV.